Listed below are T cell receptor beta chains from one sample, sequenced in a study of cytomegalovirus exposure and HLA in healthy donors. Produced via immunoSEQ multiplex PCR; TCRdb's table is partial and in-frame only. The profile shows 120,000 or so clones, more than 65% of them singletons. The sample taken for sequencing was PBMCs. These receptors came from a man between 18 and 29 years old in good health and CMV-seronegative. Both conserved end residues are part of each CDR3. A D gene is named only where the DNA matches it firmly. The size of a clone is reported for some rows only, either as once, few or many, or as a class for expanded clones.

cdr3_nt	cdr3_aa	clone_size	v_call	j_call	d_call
TGTGCCAGTAGTGGATCGGACAGGGGTGCGGGCAATCAGCCCCAGCATTTT	CASSGSDRGAGNQPQHF	.	TRBV19	TRBJ1-5	TRBD1
TGTGCCAGCAGCTTGGGAGGGTCTAGCACAGATACGCAGTATTTT	CASSLGGSSTDTQYF	.	TRBV5-4	TRBJ2-3	.
TGTGCCAGCAGTTTAAGGCAGGGAGGTGGCTACACCTTC	CASSLRQGGGYTF	.	TRBV27	TRBJ1-2	.
TGTGCCAGCAGCCAGGGGGCCGGGGAGCTGTTTTTT	CASSQGAGELFF	.	TRBV11-3	TRBJ2-2	TRBD1
TGTGCCAGCAGCCTAAGACTGGGCACAGATACGCAGTATTTT	CASSLRLGTDTQYF	.	TRBV11-2	TRBJ2-3	.
TGTGCCAGCAGCTTGGGGGCGACAGATACGCAGTATTTT	CASSLGATDTQYF	.	TRBV5-4	TRBJ2-3	.
TGTGCCAGCAGTTACACCCGCGGCTCTGGAAACACCATATATTTT	CASSYTRGSGNTIYF	.	TRBV6-5	TRBJ1-3	.
TGTGCCAGCAGCGCTCAACTCGGGTTGAACACTGAAGCTTTCTTT	CASSAQLGLNTEAFF	.	TRBV2	TRBJ1-1	.
TGTGCCAGTAGTCCCGGACAGACCTACCCCACCGGGGAGCTGTTTTTT	CASSPGQTYPTGELFF	.	TRBV19	TRBJ2-2	.
TGCAGCGTTCCGACAGCCTATGGCTACACCTTC	CSVPTAYGYTF	.	TRBV29-1	TRBJ1-2	.
TGTGCCAGCACGTCCGGGACAGGGGAAAATGAGCAGTTCTTC	CASTSGTGENEQFF	.	TRBV6-4	TRBJ2-1	TRBD1
TGTGCCAGCAGCTTAGGGAGGGTTGCTAGCACAGATACGCAGTATTTT	CASSLGRVASTDTQYF	.	TRBV11-3	TRBJ2-3	.
TGTGCCAGCAGCTTAGCAGGGAGCTCCTACGAGCAGTACTTC	CASSLAGSSYEQYF	.	TRBV7-8	TRBJ2-7	.
TGTGCCAGCAGCGCGGGGACAGGGCAATTCACTGAAGCTTTCTTT	CASSAGTGQFTEAFF	.	TRBV9	TRBJ1-1	TRBD1
TGTGCCAGCAGCCTAGGGACAGGCAACACTGAAGCTTTCTTT	CASSLGTGNTEAFF	.	TRBV16	TRBJ1-1	TRBD1
TGCGCCACCAACCCTCGACATCGCTCTGGAAACACCATATATTTT	CATNPRHRSGNTIYF	.	TRBV10-2	TRBJ1-3	.
TGCGCCAGCAGCTTGGAGGGTCAGGGGTTTGAAACAGCTTTCTTT	CASSLEGQGFETAFF	few	TRBV5-1	TRBJ1-1	.
TGTGCCAGCAGTTACGGGATGGGGACAGGGGGCACTGAAGCTTTCTTT	CASSYGMGTGGTEAFF	once	TRBV6-5	TRBJ1-1	TRBD1
TGTGCCAGCAGGGCCCGGACAGGAAAAGGTAACGAGCAGTACTTC	CASRARTGKGNEQYF	once	TRBV2	TRBJ2-7	TRBD1
TGTGCCAGCAGCTTGGGGGCGGGGGGTCCCCTGACAGATACGCAGTATTTT	CASSLGAGGPLTDTQYF	.	TRBV5-4	TRBJ2-3	TRBD2
TGCGCCAGCAGCGAGACAGGCAATCAGCCCCAGCATTTT	CASSETGNQPQHF	.	TRBV10-2	TRBJ1-5	.
TGTGCCAGCAGTGCGCCGAGCAGGGGGCGCGACGAGCAGTACTTC	CASSAPSRGRDEQYF	.	TRBV6-1	TRBJ2-7	TRBD1
TGTGCCAGCATAGGCGGGGGGGGTAGCTCCTACGAGCAGTACTTC	CASIGGGGSSYEQYF	.	TRBV2	TRBJ2-7	TRBD2
TGTGCCAGCAGCGTTGGGACGGAGGGAGGGTATGGCTACACCTTC	CASSVGTEGGYGYTF	.	TRBV9	TRBJ1-2	.
TGTGCCAGCAGCTTAGGTCCTAGCACATACGAGCAGTACTTC	CASSLGPSTYEQYF	.	TRBV11-2	TRBJ2-7	.